This paragraph covers one T cell receptor (beta chain) sequence. The CDR3 is 12 amino acids. Trimming took 4 bases from V and 10 from J, leaving 12 bases between them. Germline V gene data show CDR1 as SGHNT and CDR2 as YYREEE (reference sequence). With 60 Vbeta and 13 Jbeta primers, the PCR was carried out. The repertoire was sequenced with immunoSEQ multiplex PCR; TCRdb's copy has only in-frame clones and lacks some. Among fewer than 90,000 clones listed, 80% to 90% were seen once. This entry belongs to a study of cytomegalovirus exposure and HLA in healthy donors. Sequenced material: PBMCs. This sequence originates from a human donor in good health. The chain recombines TRBV5-4 with TRBJ1-5; D is unclear. The CDR3 DNA sequence: TGTGCCAGCAGCATGCTGTCTGGCCCCCAGCATTTT. Its protein is CASSMLSGPQHF.